This entry is about one T cell receptor (beta chain). The entry originates in a study of T cell clonotyping in hematopoietic cell transplantation. The time point: recipient sample about 28 days before transplant, after cytoreduction. TCRdb keeps only in-frame clones here, not all; method: immunoSEQ multiplex PCR. Of tens of thousands of clones in the sample, approximately 95% were seen once. The clonotype comes from a woman aged 50 to 60 with acute myeloid leukemia. Some clones in this sample may be carry-over from other donors' samples. Sequences were derived from peripheral blood mononuclear cells, sampled before stem cell transplant.

The chain's CDR3 is CAIRPRDDTEAFF. The CDR3 DNA reads as TGTGCCATCAGACCCAGGGATGACACTGAAGCTTTCTTT. V and J are TRBV10-3 and TRBJ1-1, with D perhaps matching TRBD1 (5 bases). Germline V CDR1 and CDR2: ENHRY, SYGVKD. This CDR3 has 13 residues. Trimming removed 6 bases from V and 3 bases from J, with 11 bases in between.